The 25 T cell receptor beta chains below were found in one sample sequenced in a study of cytomegalovirus exposure and HLA in healthy donors. With 60 Vbeta and 13 Jbeta primers, the PCR was carried out. Sequenced by immunoSEQ multiplex PCR; TCRdb stores in-frame clones only, minus some. The repertoire consists of 150,000 or so clones, with approximately 70% occurring once and the leading ten covering 1.5% to 2%. What was sequenced was PBMCs. Receptors originate from a woman aged 18-29 years in good health and CMV-seronegative.

The chain uses TRBV7-2 and TRBJ1-2; no clear D gene. The CDR3 spans 12 residues. Trimming left V 1 base short and J 3 bases short, with 3 bases between. Per germline, CDR1 SGHTA and CDR2 FQGNSA. CDR3 sequence reads: CASSLGDYGYTF. DNA for the CDR3: TGTGCCAGCAGCTTAGGCGACTATGGCTACACCTTC.

This clone was observed a few times. The chain carries TRBV6-1 and TRBJ2-7, with TRBD2 as a possible D gene (7 bases). Germline CDR1 reads MNHNS; CDR2 reads SASEGT. Trimming stripped 2 bases from V and 3 bases from J, with 11 bases between. The CDR3 totals 14 residues. CDR3 residues: CASSELGGDYEQYF. The CDR3 nucleotides read TGTGCCAGCAGTGAACTAGGGGGGGACTACGAGCAGTACTTC.

In the case of this clone: Here the CDR3 omits its conserved ending phenylalanine or tryptophan, so a read error is the likely source. V gene TRBV5-1 combines with J gene TRBJ2-7; the D gene is possibly TRBD1 (5 bases). Germline CDR1 and CDR2: SGHRS and YFSETQ. Trimming stripped 7 bases from V and 3 bases from J, with 8 bases between. This CDR3 is built from 11 residues. The CDR3 loop is CASFDSYEQYS. The CDR3 DNA reads as TGCGCCAGCTTCGACAGCTACGAGCAGTACTCC.

This clone was recorded a few times. V is TRBV11-2 and J is TRBJ2-1; perhaps TRBD1 as D (7 bases). Germline lookup yields CDR1 SGHAT and CDR2 FQNNGV. The CDR3 spans 16 residues. Trimming removed 1 base from V and 6 bases from J, with 16 bases in between. In nucleotides, the CDR3 is TGTGCCAGCAGCTTAGGAGGGGCGGGGACAGCCAATGAGCAGTTCTTC. It translates to CASSLGGAGTANEQFF.

The rearrangement joins TRBV7-9 to TRBJ1-4; perhaps TRBD1 as D (5 bases). The V gene lost 1 base and the J gene lost 5 bases, with 17 bases spanning the gap. CDR1 and CDR2 (germline): SEHNR, FQNEAQ (reference sequence). The CDR3 runs to 17 residues. CDR3 nucleotides: TGTGCCAGCAGCTTAGAATGGGGCAGGGCCGTAAATGAAAAACTGTTTTTT. The encoded protein is CASSLEWGRAVNEKLFF.

The chain recombines TRBV18 with TRBJ1-3; weak D call: TRBD1 (5 bases). The V and J ends lost 6 bases and 2 bases respectively, with 14 bases between them. The CDR3 consists of 15 residues. Germline V gives CDR1 KGHSH, CDR2 LQKENI. CDR3 nucleotides: TGTGCCAGCTCTCTCGACAGTTCACCTGGAAACACCATATATTTT. Translation gives CASSLDSSPGNTIYF.

The sample holds a few counts of this clone. J is TRBJ2-3 and V is TRBV6-1; 8 bases map to TRBD1. The CDR3 has 17 residues. Germline V lookup: CDR1 MNHNS, CDR2 SASEGT. The ends lost 2 bases at V and 6 bases at J; junction bases unmatched: 13. The DNA for the CDR3 is TGTGCCAGCAGTGAACTCCTCAGGGGGCAGACGAGGGATACGCAGTATTTT. Translating gives CASSELLRGQTRDTQYF.

This clone was seen more than once but under ten times. CDR3 sequence (DNA): TGCGCCAGCAGCCTACAGGGGGCAGAAGATACGCAGTATTTT. It is translated as CASSLQGAEDTQYF. The V and J genes are TRBV5-1 and TRBJ2-3; 9 bases agree with TRBD1. Germline V gives CDR1 SGHRS, CDR2 YFSETQ. The CDR3 has 14 amino acids. V gave up 4 bases and J gave up 5 bases; unmatched junction bases: 5.

V is TRBV7-8 and J is TRBJ1-3, with TRBD1 matching over 9 bases. After removal of 1 base from V and 6 bases from J, the junction contained 10 bases not matched to a gene. The CDR3 spans 17 residues. Germline-derived CDR1 and CDR2 are SGHVS and FQNEAQ. CDR3 sequence reads: CASSLVVTGTGTNTIYF. CDR3 in DNA: TGTGCCAGCAGCTTAGTGGTAACCGGGACAGGGACAAACACCATATATTTT.

The V gene is TRBV11-3, the J gene TRBJ1-1; no reliable D call. Germline assignment: CDR1 SGHNT and CDR2 YENEEA. V lost 1 base to trimming and J lost 2 bases, with 8 bases between them. The CDR3 consists of 14 residues. CDR3 DNA: TGTGCCAGCAGCTTAGGGCTTATCAACACTGAAGCTTTCTTT. Residues: CASSLGLINTEAFF.

Only one count was recorded for this clone. The V and J genes are TRBV11-2 and TRBJ2-3; tentative D call: TRBD2 (5 bases). V gave up 8 bases and J gave up 6 bases, with 24 bases separating them. The CDR3 length is 16 residues. The germline CDR1 and CDR2 sequences are SGHAT and FQNNGV. CDR3 residues: CASSLNRETVWDTQYF. CDR3 DNA sequence: TGTGCCAGCTCACTTAACCGGGAAACGGTGTGGGATACGCAGTATTTT.

In its sample, this clone was seen a few times. The chain recombines TRBV2 with TRBJ2-7, with 7 bases fitting TRBD2. The CDR3 spans 13 residues. CDR1 and CDR2 (germline): SNHLY, FYNNEI. J lost 4 bases, V lost 5 bases, and 5 bases had no gene match. In DNA form, the CDR3 reads TGTGCCAGCAGTCTAGCGGTTAAGTACGAGCAGTACGTC. It is translated as CASSLAVKYEQYV.

The genes are TRBV10-3 and TRBJ2-2; 7 bases map to TRBD2. This CDR3 comprises 15 residues. From germline, CDR1 is ENHRY and CDR2 SYGVKD. Germline trimming cut 7 bases from V and 3 bases from J; bases unmatched to any gene: 8. Here the CDR3 reads CAINTGGSYTGELFF. The DNA for the CDR3 is TGTGCCATCAATACCGGGGGGAGCTACACCGGGGAGCTGTTTTTT.

V and J are TRBV10-3 and TRBJ2-3; D is ambiguous. V lost 6 bases and J lost 0, with 4 bases in between. This CDR3 has 12 residues. Germline lookup yields CDR1 ENHRY and CDR2 SYGVKD. CDR3 in amino acids: CAIRSSTDTQYF. Here the CDR3 DNA reads TGTGCCATCAGATCAAGCACAGATACGCAGTATTTT.

This chain uses TRBV9 with TRBJ2-3, with 9 bases aligning to TRBD2. The CDR3 runs 17 residues. V shed 4 bases, J shed 1 base, and the junction held 10 bases outside the gene matches. CDR1 and CDR2 (germline): SGDLS, YYNGEE. The CDR3 DNA reads as TGTGCCAGCAGCACCTCGACGGGCGGGGGGGGCACAGATACGCAGTATTTT. Translated, it gives CASSTSTGGGGTDTQYF.

This clone was detected a few times. The chain has TRBV7-2 and TRBJ2-2; 9 nucleotides match TRBD2. CDR1 is SGHTA and CDR2 is FQGNSA in the germline V gene. V dropped 5 bases and J dropped 7; count of bases not matched to a gene: 8. CDR3 length: 15 residues. The CDR3 here is CASSPLAGMSGELFF. DNA of the CDR3: TGTGCCAGCAGCCCCCTAGCGGGAATGAGCGGGGAGCTGTTTTTT. Full variable domain (remainder filled in from reference TRBV7-2 and TRBJ2-2): GAGVSQSPSNKVTEKGKDVELRCDPISGHTALYWYRQSLGQGLEFLIYFQGNSAPDKSGLPSDRFSAERTGGSVSTLTIQRTQQEDSAVYLCASSPLAGMSGELFFGEGSRLTVL.

This clone was seen a single time. The DNA for the CDR3 is TGCGCCAGCAGCCCCCGGGACAGGGGTGAAGCTTTCTTT. It is translated as CASSPRDRGEAFF. The chain links TRBV4-1 to TRBJ1-1; 10 nucleotides line up with TRBD1. CDR1 and CDR2 (germline): MGHRA, YSYEKL. The trim removed 4 bases at V and 7 bases at J, leaving 3 bases unmatched. This CDR3 contains 13 residues.

This chain connects TRBV19 to TRBJ2-5; tentatively, D is TRBD2 (5 bases). The germline gives CDR1 LNHDA, CDR2 SQIVND (reference sequence). Trimming stripped 3 bases from V and 5 bases from J, with 22 bases between. There are 17 residues in the CDR3. The CDR3 sequence: CASSIGNQLVVAETQYF. CDR3 coding DNA: TGTGCCAGTAGTATCGGGAACCAACTAGTCGTGGCGGAGACCCAGTACTTC.

The chain employs TRBV7-8 and TRBJ1-2; 7 bases are shared with TRBD1. Germline CDR1 and CDR2: SGHVS and FQNEAQ. V was pared by 4 bases and J by 2 bases, with 7 bases of the junction left unmatched. This CDR3 has 15 residues. The CDR3 protein is CASSSRVRGNYGYTF. The DNA of the CDR3 is TGTGCCAGCAGCTCCCGGGTCAGGGGGAACTATGGCTACACCTTC.

This clone was observed once. This chain connects TRBV14 to TRBJ2-6; 7 bases agree with TRBD1. The V gene end was trimmed by 2 bases and the J gene end by 2 bases; junction bases not matched to a gene: 6. Germline assignment: CDR1 SGHDN and CDR2 FVKESK. The CDR3 runs 17 residues. The chain's CDR3 is CASSQRTGIAGANVLTF. The CDR3 DNA is TGTGCCAGCAGCCAAAGGACAGGCATAGCTGGGGCCAACGTCCTGACTTTC.

V and J are TRBV6-5 and TRBJ1-2; 7 bases align to TRBD1. The V and J ends lost 0 bases and 4 bases, in that order; junction bases with no gene match: 2. The CDR3 runs 14 residues. CDR1 and CDR2 from the germline V gene are MNHEY and SVGAGI. The CDR3 coding sequence is TGTGCCAGCAGTTACTCAGACAGGGCCTATGGCTACACCTTC. This translates into CASSYSDRAYGYTF.

The genes are TRBV5-4 and TRBJ1-2; 8 nucleotides agree with TRBD1. Per the germline V gene, CDR1 is SGHNT and CDR2 is YYREEE (reference sequence). J was trimmed by 7 bases and V by 3 bases; bases with no gene match: 11. CDR3 size: 15 residues. The CDR3 DNA reads as TGTGCCAGCAGCTCCTCGACAGGGGTCAGATCTGGCTACACCTTC. It codes for CASSSSTGVRSGYTF.

This chain connects TRBV2 to TRBJ1-1, with a possible D match to TRBD1 (5 bases). V gave up 5 bases and J gave up 1 base, with 11 bases separating them. The CDR3 loop spans 14 amino acids. Germline CDR1 SNHLY, CDR2 FYNNEI. Here the CDR3 reads CASSSTAPNTEAFF. CDR3 DNA: TGTGCCAGCAGTTCGACAGCTCCGAACACTGAAGCTTTCTTT.

The V and J genes are TRBV5-1 and TRBJ2-2; D not resolved. Germline values: CDR1 SGHRS, CDR2 YFSETQ. The V and J ends lost 2 bases and 6 bases respectively, with 8 bases between them. The CDR3 spans 13 residues. The CDR3 nucleotides are TGCGCCAGCAGCTTTAATCCCCCCGGGGAGCTGTTTTTT. This codes for CASSFNPPGELFF.

This clone was found once. The chain is built from TRBV7-2 and TRBJ2-7, with 9 bases aligning to TRBD1. The CDR3 is 14 residues long. Germline V gene data show CDR1 as SGHTA and CDR2 as FQGNSA. Losses at the gene ends were 5 bases for V and 5 bases for J; bases not matched to a gene: 7. DNA of the CDR3: TGTGCCAGCAGCACCGGGACAGGGAAGGACGAGCAGTACTTC. Translated: CASSTGTGKDEQYF.